This passage covers 31 T cell receptor beta chains from one sample sequenced in a study of blood T cells in healthy people across ages. Using a J-beta primer mix together with a sample-barcoded 5' primer, a second PCR was run for about 7 to 12 cycles. TCRdb analysed the 5' RACE reads with MiXCR anew, one entry per CDR3 protein. The sample has 1.5 million to 2 million distinct CDR3 sequences, 28% seen once. The sequenced sample was blood. All receptors come from a woman younger than 45 in good health.

The rearrangement uses TRBV24-1 and TRBJ2-1; 7 nucleotides line up with TRBD1. This CDR3 is 16 amino acids long. The trim removed 4 bases at V and 2 bases at J, leaving 7 bases unmatched. Germline CDR1 KGHDR, CDR2 SFDVKD. CDR3 coding DNA: TGTGCCACCAGTGACACCGGGACAGACCCCTACAATGAGCAGTTCTTC. It specifies CATSDTGTDPYNEQFF.

V and J are TRBV4-1 and TRBJ2-3; 8 bases map to TRBD2. CDR1 and CDR2 (germline): MGHRA, YSYEKL. The junction had 13 bases not matched to a gene; V was cut back by 2 bases and J by 6 bases. This CDR3 is built from 17 residues. The CDR3 DNA is TGCGCCAGCAGCCAATCGTTCCGGGAGGGCCGATCTGATACGCAGTATTTT. It translates to CASSQSFREGRSDTQYF.

The chain carries TRBV30 and TRBJ2-2; D could derive from TRBD1 or TRBD2 (6 bases each). The CDR3 totals 14 residues. Trimming took 8 bases from V and 1 from J, leaving 14 bases between them. The V gene's germline CDR1 is GTSNPN and CDR2 SVGIG (reference sequence). The CDR3 sequence is CARTGALNTGELFF. The CDR3 bases are TGTGCCCGGACGGGGGCCTTGAACACCGGGGAGCTGTTTTTT.

This clonotype was observed a handful of times. The genes are TRBV11-2 and TRBJ2-4; tentative D call: TRBD1 (8 bases). This CDR3 is 18 amino acids long. Trimming took off 0 bases at V and 5 bases at J, with 20 bases between the two ends. Germline assignment: CDR1 SGHAT and CDR2 FQNNGV. CDR3 loop: CASSLEGRGTGTENIQYF. CDR3 sequence (DNA): TGTGCCAGCAGCTTAGAGGGGCGGGGGACAGGCACCGAAAACATTCAGTACTTC.

The sample holds many counts of this clonotype. This chain connects TRBV7-9 to TRBJ1-2, with a weak D call TRBD1 (5 bases). CDR3 length equals 15 residues. CDR1 SEHNR and CDR2 FQNEAQ come from the germline V gene (reference sequence). The ends were cut back, 5 bases at V and 6 bases at J, with 19 bases in the middle. The CDR3 spells CASSLNTGEANGYTF. CDR3 DNA sequence: TGTGCCAGCAGCCTAAATACAGGAGAAGCTAATGGCTACACCTTC. Full variable domain (remainder filled in from reference TRBV7-9 and TRBJ1-2): DTGVSQNPRHKITKRGQNVTFRCDPISEHNRLYWYRQTLGQGPEFLTYFQNEAQLEKSRLLSDRFSAERPKGSFSTLEIQRTEQGDSAMYLCASSLNTGEANGYTFGSGTRLTVV.

Comment on this clonotype: A much larger clone lies a single base off, so this may be a read error. V usage is TRBV29-1 and J usage is TRBJ2-5; 9 bases agree with TRBD2. J was trimmed by 1 base and V by 5 bases; bases with no gene match: 26. This CDR3 contains 21 residues. The V gene's germline CDR1 is SQVTM and CDR2 ANQGSEA. This CDR3 reads CSVRRVPGGSGGRQPQETQYF. The CDR3, as DNA: TGCAGCGTTCGGAGAGTGCCCGGTGGTAGCGGGGGCCGACAACCCCAAGAGACCCAGTACTTC.

This clonotype was counted only a few times. The J gene is TRBJ2-3, the V gene TRBV20-1; D uncertain. CDR3 length: 16 residues. Germline V gives CDR1 DFQATT, CDR2 SNEGSKA (reference sequence). The V gene lost 2 bases and the J gene lost 0 bases, with 15 bases spanning the gap. The CDR3 DNA follows: TGCAGTGCTAGATCCTTTTATGAGACTAGCACAGATACGCAGTATTTT. The encoded protein is CSARSFYETSTDTQYF.

This clonotype was seen a few times. The chain uses TRBV20-1 and TRBJ2-4; D is unclear. The CDR3 has 11 residues. CDR1 and CDR2 (germline): DFQATT, SNEGSKA (reference sequence). With 3 bases removed from V and 10 bases from J, the gap between germline ends came to 10 bases. The chain's CDR3 is CSASDARIQYF. The CDR3 DNA is TGCAGTGCTAGCGACGCGCGGATTCAGTACTTC.

This rearrangement joins TRBV20-1 to TRBJ2-3; 12 bases align to TRBD2. The CDR3 runs to 14 residues. V lost 4 bases to trimming and J lost 4 bases; unmatched junction nucleotides: 3. Germline CDR1 is DFQATT and CDR2 is SNEGSKA (reference sequence). This CDR3 reads CSATLAGGPDTQYF. CDR3 coding DNA: TGCAGTGCTACACTAGCGGGAGGCCCAGATACGCAGTATTTT.

The chain links TRBV20-1 to TRBJ1-5, with D unclear. Germline values: CDR1 DFQATT, CDR2 SNEGSKA (reference sequence). The CDR3 contains 13 residues. V was clipped by 1 base and J by 0 bases, with 4 bases between them. CDR3 loop: CSARVDSNQPQHF. The CDR3 DNA follows: TGCAGTGCTAGAGTGGATAGCAATCAGCCCCAGCATTTT.

This clonotype was counted between two and nine times. The J gene is TRBJ2-5, the V gene TRBV28; 7 positions agree with TRBD1. CDR1 MDHEN and CDR2 SYDVKM come from the germline V gene. V shed 8 bases and J 0 bases; nucleotides not matched to a gene: 9. CDR3 length equals 15 residues. The CDR3: CASHRDRMYQETQYF. CDR3 DNA: TGTGCCAGCCACCGGGACAGAATGTACCAAGAGACCCAGTACTTC. The full variable domain, with the rest looked up from reference TRBV28 and TRBJ2-5, is DVKVTQSSRYLVKRTGEKVFLECVQDMDHENMFWYRQDPGLGLRLIYFSYDVKMKEKGDIPEGYSVSREKKERFSLILESASTNQTSMYLCASHRDRMYQETQYFGPGTRLLVL.

The sample holds a few counts of this clonotype. The chain couples TRBV7-2 to TRBJ2-2; D possibly corresponds to TRBD2 (6 bases). V was clipped by 5 bases and J by 1 base, with 11 bases between them. The germline CDR1 and CDR2 sequences are SGHTA and FQGNSA. The length of the CDR3 is 15 residues. CDR3 in amino acids: CASSAKRVNTGELFF. The CDR3 DNA is TGTGCCAGCAGCGCCAAGCGGGTGAACACCGGGGAGCTGTTTTTT.

J is TRBJ1-2 and V is TRBV29-1; D may be TRBD1 (5 bases). V lost 3 bases and J lost 5, with 13 bases in between. CDR1 SQVTM and CDR2 ANQGSEA come from the germline V gene. The CDR3 loop spans 13 amino acids. The CDR3 loop reads CSVDGGTFYGYTF. The CDR3 DNA is TGCAGCGTTGATGGCGGGACCTTTTATGGCTACACCTTC.

The rearrangement uses TRBV6-5 and TRBJ2-3; 8 bases fit TRBD2. V trimming: 6 bases; J trimming: 7 bases; junction bases outside the gene matches: 6. Looked up from germline, CDR1 is MNHEY and CDR2 is SVGAGI. This CDR3 has 13 residues. The CDR3 reads CASRTGGLNTQYF. In DNA, the CDR3 is TGTGCCAGCAGGACGGGGGGGCTGAATACGCAGTATTTT.

To note about this clonotype: Germline is not matched at one junction end, which may reflect a read error. The J gene is TRBJ2-1, the V gene TRBV5-1; TRBD2 aligns across 10 bases. Germline V gene lookup returns CDR1 SGHRS and CDR2 YFSETQ. The CDR3 totals 17 residues. The CDR3 DNA sequence: TGCGCCAGCAGCTTGTTATCAGCGGGGGGGCATAGCAATGTGCAGTTCTTC. It encodes CASSLLSAGGHSNVQFF.

This rearrangement joins TRBV6-6 to TRBJ2-2; 10 nucleotides align to TRBD1. V trimming: 6 bases; J trimming: 2 bases; junction bases outside the gene matches: 6. The CDR3 is 16 residues long. Germline V gene data show CDR1 as MNHNY and CDR2 as SVGAGI (reference sequence). CDR3 nucleotide sequence: TGTGCCAGCAGGGGTCCGACAGGGGGCAACACCGGGGAGCTGTTTTTT. It codes for CASRGPTGGNTGELFF.

The chain recombines TRBV12-3 or TRBV12-4 with TRBJ2-4, with 10 bases matching TRBD2. Trimming cost V 5 bases and J 13 bases; bases outside gene matches: 5. The CDR3 covers 12 residues. The CDR3 loop is CASSTGLAVQYF. CDR3 bases: TGTGCCAGCAGTACCGGACTAGCGGTGCAGTACTTC.

The chain combines TRBV9 with TRBJ1-2; D remains ambiguous. Trimming took 2 bases from V and 5 from J, leaving 13 bases between them. Germline V gene lookup returns CDR1 SGDLS and CDR2 YYNGEE. The CDR3 is 14 residues long. CDR3 loop: CASSVGQLSYGYTF. The CDR3 bases are TGTGCCAGCAGCGTGGGCCAATTGAGTTATGGCTACACCTTC.

This clonotype was found a few times. The chain joins TRBV7-2 to TRBJ2-7; maybe TRBD2 (6 bases). CDR3 size: 14 residues. Trimming pared 2 bases from V and 3 bases from J, leaving 11 bases between. CDR1 is SGHTA, CDR2 FQGNSA, per germline. The CDR3 region is CASSLPGLFYEQYF. The CDR3 coding sequence is TGTGCCAGCAGCTTACCGGGACTTTTCTACGAGCAGTACTTC.

About this clonotype: A read error may explain this, as a much larger clone is one base away. The chain carries TRBV29-1 and TRBJ2-1; TRBD1 or TRBD2 may be the D gene (6 bases each). The CDR3 spans 14 residues. Germline CDR1 and CDR2: SQVTM and ANQGSEA. CDR3 DNA sequence: TGCAGCGTTGATGCGGGGACTGGGGACAATGAGCGGTTCTTC. Its protein product is CSVDAGTGDNERFF.

This chain uses TRBV30 with TRBJ1-2, with 8 bases aligning to TRBD1. CDR1 is GTSNPN, CDR2 SVGIG, per germline (reference sequence). CDR3 length equals 13 residues. J lost 6 bases, V lost 1 base, and 4 bases had no gene match. The chain's CDR3 is CAWSGRGPNGYTF. The CDR3, as DNA: TGTGCCTGGAGTGGCAGGGGGCCCAATGGCTACACCTTC.

In this sample, this clonotype turned up a few times. The chain is built from TRBV7-2 and TRBJ2-3; no clear D. The CDR3 extends over 14 amino acids. Trimming shortened V by 5 bases and J by 6 bases, and 15 bases separated the two germline ends. The germline V gene encodes CDR1 SGHTA and CDR2 FQGNSA. The DNA for the CDR3 is TGTGCCAGCAGCCCCGGGTCTACGGACGATACGCAGTATTTT. This sequence encodes CASSPGSTDDTQYF. The whole variable domain, filled in from reference TRBV7-2 and TRBJ2-3, reads GAGVSQSPSNKVTEKGKDVELRCDPISGHTALYWYRQSLGQGLEFLIYFQGNSAPDKSGLPSDRFSAERTGGSVSTLTIQRTQQEDSAVYLCASSPGSTDDTQYFGPGTRLTVL.

The chain joins TRBV28 to TRBJ2-1, with 7 bases that match TRBD2. The germline gives CDR1 MDHEN, CDR2 SYDVKM. The J segment lost 5 bases and the V segment lost 3 bases, leaving 7 bases of the junction unmatched. The CDR3 runs 15 residues. The CDR3 DNA reads as TGTGCCAGCAGTTTTAGGAGCGGGGCCCACAATGAGCAGTTCTTC. This sequence encodes CASSFRSGAHNEQFF.

In this sample, this clonotype turned up a few times. V and J are TRBV6-7 and TRBJ2-1; weak D call: TRBD2 (6 bases). TRBV6-7 is marked as an open reading frame, function uncertain. Trimming left V 6 bases short and J 2 bases short, with 11 bases between. This CDR3 region has 14 residues. DNA for the CDR3: TGTGCCAGCAGCACCTTAGCGGCCTACAATGAGCAGTTCTTC. Its protein is CASSTLAAYNEQFF.

This chain links TRBV2 with TRBJ2-3, with a possible D match to TRBD2 (6 bases). V dropped 0 bases and J dropped 6 bases, with 10 bases sitting between them. The CDR3 extends over 14 amino acids. Germline CDR1 is SNHLY and CDR2 is FYNNEI. CDR3 nucleotides: TGTGCCAGCAGTGAAGCGGGAGGTATGGATACGCAGTATTTT. Translated, it gives CASSEAGGMDTQYF. Full variable domain (missing parts from reference TRBV2 and TRBJ2-3): EPEVTQTPSHQVTQMGQEVILRCVPISNHLYFYWYRQILGQKVEFLVSFYNNEISEKSEIFDDQFSVERPDGSNFTLKIRSTKLEDSAMYFCASSEAGGMDTQYFGPGTRLTVL.

The CDR3 bases are TGTGCCAGCAGCGGCGGAGTCCGCTACGAGCAGTACTTC. As protein: CASSGGVRYEQYF. The rearrangement joins TRBV7-2 to TRBJ2-7, with no clear D. CDR3 length: 13 residues. V was shortened by 5 bases and J by 3 bases, with 11 bases between the two germline ends. CDR1 and CDR2 (germline): SGHTA, FQGNSA.

This clonotype was recorded at least ten times. V and J are TRBV20-1 and TRBJ2-7; 12 bases map to TRBD2. The CDR3 has 15 residues. Unmatched junction bases numbered 5, after V lost 3 bases and J lost 2 bases. Germline V CDR1 and CDR2: DFQATT, SNEGSKA (reference sequence). CDR3 residues: CSASRTSGRPYEQYF. The CDR3 DNA reads TGCAGTGCTAGTCGTACTAGCGGGAGGCCCTACGAGCAGTACTTC.

The sample holds a few counts of this clonotype. The rearrangement links TRBV6-2 or TRBV6-3 to TRBJ2-3; D is undetermined. The V and J ends lost 8 bases and 1 base respectively, with 7 bases between them. The germline V gene encodes CDR1 MNHEY and CDR2 SVGEGT. There are 12 residues in the CDR3. The CDR3 DNA reads TGTGCCAGCGACGCGGGCACAGATACGCAGTATTTT. It translates to CASDAGTDTQYF.

This rearrangement joins TRBV9 to TRBJ2-5; 13 bases fit TRBD2. The CDR3 length is 17 residues. Germline V gene data show CDR1 as SGDLS and CDR2 as YYNGEE. V dropped 3 bases and J dropped 4; count of bases not matched to a gene: 9. The chain's CDR3 is CASSASLAGGPGETQYF. In DNA form, the CDR3 reads TGTGCCAGCAGCGCCTCACTAGCGGGGGGGCCGGGAGAGACCCAGTACTTC. Variable domain in full (rest from reference TRBV9 and TRBJ2-5): DSGVTQTPKHLITATGQRVTLRCSPRSGDLSVYWYQQSLDQGLQFLIQYYNGEERAKGNILERFSAQQFPDLHSELNLSSLELGDSALYFCASSASLAGGPGETQYFGPGTRLLVL.

In its sample, this clonotype was seen a few times. The J gene is TRBJ2-3, the V gene TRBV20-1; 11 nucleotides match TRBD2. J lost 6 bases, V lost 6 bases, and 11 bases had no gene match. The CDR3 is 15 amino acids. CDR1 is DFQATT, CDR2 SNEGSKA, per germline (reference sequence). CDR3: CSAASGRTPVDTQYF. CDR3 nucleotides: TGCAGTGCCGCTAGCGGGAGGACCCCGGTGGATACGCAGTATTTT.

CDR3 DNA: TGTGCCAGCAGTTACTCCGGGGCTTCCCATCAGCCCCAGCATTTT. This gives the protein CASSYSGASHQPQHF. This chain links TRBV6-6 with TRBJ1-5; possibly TRBD1 for D (5 bases). V dropped 0 bases and J dropped 5 bases, with 11 bases sitting between them. CDR3 length: 15 residues. Germline-derived CDR1 and CDR2 are MNHNY and SVGAGI (reference sequence).